This T cell receptor beta chain was recovered during a study of T-cell memory formation after mild COVID-19 (dated by TCRdb to about 2021). Background on the whole study: Most TCR sequence clusters were specific to one of the two donors. The cohort comprised two young, previously healthy adult volunteers, one female and one male. Longitudinal TCRalpha and TCRbeta repertoire sequencing tracked T-cell clones expanding and contracting after mild COVID-19 in a couple of donors.

Overall results and qualifications from the work: Clones that contracted from day 15 to 85 showed balanced CD4/CD8 phenotypes, whereas a second wave of clones that expanded from day 15 to 37 leaned towards CD4+. Some responding clones were found in pre-infection memory, which suggests that pre-existing cross-reactive memory T cells took part in the SARS-CoV-2 response. Only a couple of mild cases were covered by the study, and larger cohorts that include severe cases with pre-infection samples were considered necessary. The second-wave clones that peaked on day 37 were not confirmed to be SARS-CoV-2 specific. Contracting CD4+ clones were found mainly in CM and EM memory subsets, while CD8+ clones were enriched in EMRA.

As regards this clonotype: The target of this receptor is not known. Base-call qualities are not available, and no considerably larger clone is one nucleotide away.

PBMCs were isolated by Ficoll-Paque density gradient centrifugation. The sequencer listed for this sample is Illumina NovaSeq 6000. TCRalpha and TCRbeta cDNA libraries were constructed by 5'RACE with constant-segment primers, with sample barcodes and unique molecular identifiers being introduced. Trizol reagent was used to extract RNA from every sample. Libraries were amplified in two PCR steps, with a second sample barcode and Illumina TruSeq adapters added in the second step. The libraries were sequenced on an Illumina NovaSeq using 2 x 150 bp paired-end reads. The study's own analysis went as follows. With migec v1.2.7, reads were demultiplexed and then collapsed into UMI-guided consensus sequences. Using mixcr v2.1.11, UMI consensuses were aligned to TRA and TRB V and J templates and then assembled into clonotypes. A clonotype was counted as expanded or contracted only if both edgeR and NoisET called the change significant, with noise models trained on biological replicates. For edgeR calls, the thresholds were a false discovery rate-adjusted p below 0.01 and a log2 fold-change of 1. As an exploratory analysis of dynamics, max-normalized trajectories of the 1000 most abundant clonotypes were examined with PCA combined with hierarchical clustering. Separately sequenced CD4+ and CD8+ repertoires were used to assign the CD4 or CD8 phenotype of responding clones. Clones were called with MiXCR by TCRdb after fastp trimmed the public reads at Q25, and only in-frame beta chains were retained. Rows are combined by CDR3 protein, so each entry shows the most common genes and DNA. In this record, the V and J calls reflect TCRdb's handling and not the investigators' own analysis. The sample contains more than 400,000 distinct CDR3 sequences, over 15% of them found a single time. The ten largest clones represent more than 9% of the sample.

V has 6 bases trimmed and J has 0 bases trimmed; junction bases matching no gene number 5. From cysteine to phenylalanine, the CDR3 is 15 amino acids long. Kept here is only the CDR3 DNA, which spans 45 bases and is read in frame from base 1. Reading the germline V gene gives CDR1 WSHSY and CDR2 SAAADI. The sample comprised PBMCs or a T cell subset sorted from them (not recorded which). This sequence uses TRBV10-2 and TRBJ2-1; TRBD2 agrees with 7 junctional bases. The TCR sequence derives from an adult woman who had mild COVID-19 (a few samples of this study predate the infection). The sample titles of this study are shuffled in the database, so cell type and time point are left out; the donor was told from shared clones. The DNA sequence is given as TGCGCCAGCAGACCCGGACTAGTCTCCTACAATGAGCAGTTCTTC. Translated, this gives CASRPGLVSYNEQFF.